This T cell receptor beta chain came from a study of T cell responses to AZD1222 COVID-19 vaccine. Study-wide results and limits: Donor demographics were predominantly white British with a female majority; clonal diversity may be underestimated.

Germline loops: CDR1 SQVTM, CDR2 ANQGSEA. This CDR3 is built from 14 residues. Concerning this clone itself: Its antigen is undetermined.

Some clones are missing from TCRdb's copy, which holds only in-frame ones; the method was immunoSEQ multiplex PCR. The repertoire holds 85,000 to 110,000 clones, 90% seen once, with around 4.8% in the top ten. The chain carries TRBV29-1 and TRBJ1-1, with TRBD1 as a possible D gene (5 bases). This sequence originates from an adult in good health. The sequencing here drew on peripheral blood, taken on day 0 of AZD1222 vaccination. The CDR3 nucleotides read TGCAGTACTTCATTTGGGGGTATGAACACTGAAGCTTTCTTT. This sequence encodes CSTSFGGMNTEAFF. The complete variable domain, with remaining parts taken from reference TRBV29-1 and TRBJ1-1, reads SAVISQKPSRDICQRGTSLTIQCQVDSQVTMMFWYRQQPGQSLTLIATANQGSEATYESGFVIDKFPISRPNLTFSTLTVSNMSPEDSSIYLCSTSFGGMNTEAFFGQGTRLTVV.